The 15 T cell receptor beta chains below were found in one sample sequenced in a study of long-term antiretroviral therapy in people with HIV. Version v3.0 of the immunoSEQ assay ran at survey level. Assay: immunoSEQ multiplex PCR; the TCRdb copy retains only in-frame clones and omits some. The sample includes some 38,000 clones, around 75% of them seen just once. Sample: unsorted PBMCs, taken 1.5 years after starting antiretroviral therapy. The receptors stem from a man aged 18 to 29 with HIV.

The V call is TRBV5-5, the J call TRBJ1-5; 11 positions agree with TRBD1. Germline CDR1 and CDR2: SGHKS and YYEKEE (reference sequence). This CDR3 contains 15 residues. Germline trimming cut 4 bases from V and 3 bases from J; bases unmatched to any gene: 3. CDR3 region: CASSLGQGDNQPQHF. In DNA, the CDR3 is TGTGCCAGCAGCCTGGGACAGGGGGACAATCAGCCCCAGCATTTT.

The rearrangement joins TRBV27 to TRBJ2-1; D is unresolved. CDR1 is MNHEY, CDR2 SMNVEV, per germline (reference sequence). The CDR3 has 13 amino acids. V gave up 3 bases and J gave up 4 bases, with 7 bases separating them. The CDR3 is CASSFPGYNEQFF. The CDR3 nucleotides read TGTGCCAGCAGTTTTCCCGGATACAATGAGCAGTTCTTC.

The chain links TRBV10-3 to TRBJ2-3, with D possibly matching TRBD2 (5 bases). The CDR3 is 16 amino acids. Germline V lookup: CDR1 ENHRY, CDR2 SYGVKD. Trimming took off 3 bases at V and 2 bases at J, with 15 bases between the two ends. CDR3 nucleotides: TGTGCCATCAGTGAACGGGATAGCGCTTCCACAGATACGCAGTATTTT. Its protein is CAISERDSASTDTQYF.

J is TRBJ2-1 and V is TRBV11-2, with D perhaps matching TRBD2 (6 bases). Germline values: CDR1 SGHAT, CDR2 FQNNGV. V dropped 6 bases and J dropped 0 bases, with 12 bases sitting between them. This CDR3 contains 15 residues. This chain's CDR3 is CASSSDGGSYNEQFF. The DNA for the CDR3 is TGTGCCAGCAGTTCCGACGGGGGCTCCTACAATGAGCAGTTCTTC.

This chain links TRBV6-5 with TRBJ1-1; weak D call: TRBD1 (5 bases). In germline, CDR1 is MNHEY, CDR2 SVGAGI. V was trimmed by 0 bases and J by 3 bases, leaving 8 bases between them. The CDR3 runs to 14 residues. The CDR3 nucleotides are TGTGCCAGCAGTTACTCGACGGGACACACTGAAGCTTTCTTT. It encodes CASSYSTGHTEAFF.

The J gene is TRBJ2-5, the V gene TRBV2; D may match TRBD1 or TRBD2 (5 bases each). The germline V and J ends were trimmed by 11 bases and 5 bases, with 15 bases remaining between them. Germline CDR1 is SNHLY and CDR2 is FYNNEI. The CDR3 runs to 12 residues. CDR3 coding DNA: TGTGCCTGTTCAGGGAGAGGCGAGACCCAGTACTTC. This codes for CACSGRGETQYF.

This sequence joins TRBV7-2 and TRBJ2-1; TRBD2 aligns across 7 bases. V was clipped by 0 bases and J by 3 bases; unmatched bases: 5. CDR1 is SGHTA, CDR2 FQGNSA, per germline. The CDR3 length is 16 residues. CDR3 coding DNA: TGTGCCAGCAGCTTAGCCTTTGAGCGGGGCTACAATGAGCAGTTCTTC. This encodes CASSLAFERGYNEQFF.

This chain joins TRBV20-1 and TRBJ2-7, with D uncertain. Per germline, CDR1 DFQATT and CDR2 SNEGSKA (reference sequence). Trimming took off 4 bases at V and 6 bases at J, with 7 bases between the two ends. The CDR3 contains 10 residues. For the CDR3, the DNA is TGCAGTGCTACGGCCACCGAGCAGTACTTC. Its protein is CSATATEQYF.

CDR3 coding DNA: TGCAGCGTAACGAACAGGGACCAAGAGACCCAGTACTTC. This encodes CSVTNRDQETQYF. The chain combines TRBV29-1 with TRBJ2-5; tentatively, D is TRBD1 (6 bases). The V gene lost 6 bases and the J gene lost 0 bases, with 11 bases spanning the gap. The CDR3 sequence is 13 residues long. Per the germline V gene, CDR1 is SQVTM and CDR2 is ANQGSEA. Supplemented by reference TRBV29-1 and TRBJ2-5, the full variable domain reads SAVISQKPSRDICQRGTSLTIQCQVDSQVTMMFWYRQQPGQSLTLIATANQGSEATYESGFVIDKFPISRPNLTFSTLTVSNMSPEDSSIYLCSVTNRDQETQYFGPGTRLLVL.

The CDR3 is CASSLSQYGYTF. CDR3 nucleotide sequence: TGTGCCAGCAGTTTGAGTCAGTATGGCTACACCTTC. The J gene is TRBJ1-2, the V gene TRBV28; no definite D call. Germline values: CDR1 MDHEN, CDR2 SYDVKM. The CDR3 has 12 amino acids. V shed 3 bases and J shed 5 bases, with 7 bases lying between them.

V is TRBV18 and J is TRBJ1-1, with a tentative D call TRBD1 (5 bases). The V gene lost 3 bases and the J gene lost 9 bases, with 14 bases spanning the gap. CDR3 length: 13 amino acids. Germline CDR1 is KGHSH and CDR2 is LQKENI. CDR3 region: CASSPPMDNKAFF. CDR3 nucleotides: TGTGCCAGCTCACCGCCTATGGACAATAAAGCTTTCTTT.

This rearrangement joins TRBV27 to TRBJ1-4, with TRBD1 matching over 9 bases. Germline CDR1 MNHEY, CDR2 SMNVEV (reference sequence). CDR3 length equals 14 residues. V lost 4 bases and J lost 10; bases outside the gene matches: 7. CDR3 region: CASSSGQGRGKLFF. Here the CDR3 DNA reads TGTGCCAGCAGTTCGGGACAGGGTCGGGGAAAACTGTTTTTT.

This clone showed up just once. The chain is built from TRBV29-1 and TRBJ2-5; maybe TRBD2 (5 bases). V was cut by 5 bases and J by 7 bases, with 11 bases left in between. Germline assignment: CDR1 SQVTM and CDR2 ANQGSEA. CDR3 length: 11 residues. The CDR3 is CSVNTGGTQYF. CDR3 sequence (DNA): TGCAGCGTTAACACTGGAGGGACCCAGTACTTC.

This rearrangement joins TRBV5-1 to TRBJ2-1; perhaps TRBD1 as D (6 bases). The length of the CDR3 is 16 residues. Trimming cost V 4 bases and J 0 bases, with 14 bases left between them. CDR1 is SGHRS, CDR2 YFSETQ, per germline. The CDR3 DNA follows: TGCGCCAGCAGCCCGAGCGGCAGGGGCTCCTACAATGAGCAGTTCTTC. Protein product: CASSPSGRGSYNEQFF.

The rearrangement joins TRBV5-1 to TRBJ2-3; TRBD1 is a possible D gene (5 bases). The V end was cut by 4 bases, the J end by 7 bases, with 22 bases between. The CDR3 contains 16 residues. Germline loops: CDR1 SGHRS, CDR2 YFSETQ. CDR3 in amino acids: CASSAEQASAVHTQYF. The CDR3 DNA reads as TGCGCCAGCAGCGCAGAACAGGCTTCCGCTGTCCATACGCAGTATTTT.